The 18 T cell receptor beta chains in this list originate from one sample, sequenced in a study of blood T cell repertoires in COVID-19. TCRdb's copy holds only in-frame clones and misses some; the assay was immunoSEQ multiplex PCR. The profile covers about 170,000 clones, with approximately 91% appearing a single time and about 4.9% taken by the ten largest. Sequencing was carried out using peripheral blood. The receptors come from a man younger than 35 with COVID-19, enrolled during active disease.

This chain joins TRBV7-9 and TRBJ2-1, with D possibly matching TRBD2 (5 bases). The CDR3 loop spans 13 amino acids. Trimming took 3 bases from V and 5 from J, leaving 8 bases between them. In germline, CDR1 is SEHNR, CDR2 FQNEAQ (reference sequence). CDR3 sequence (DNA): TGTGCCAGCAGCTTGCCCGGGGACAATGAGCAGTTCTTC. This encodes CASSLPGDNEQFF.

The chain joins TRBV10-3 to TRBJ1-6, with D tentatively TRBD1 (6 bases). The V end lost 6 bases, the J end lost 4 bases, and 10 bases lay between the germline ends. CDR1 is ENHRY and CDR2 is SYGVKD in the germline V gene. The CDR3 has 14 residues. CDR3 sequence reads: CAISSTGYNSPLHF. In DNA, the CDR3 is TGTGCCATCAGCTCGACAGGTTATAATTCACCCCTCCACTTT.

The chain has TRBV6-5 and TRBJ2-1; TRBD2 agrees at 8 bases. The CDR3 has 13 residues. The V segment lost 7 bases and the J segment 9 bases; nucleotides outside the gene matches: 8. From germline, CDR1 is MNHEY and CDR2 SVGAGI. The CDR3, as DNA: TGTGCCAGCATCGGGAGGGCCGACGGTGAGCAGTTCTTC. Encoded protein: CASIGRADGEQFF.

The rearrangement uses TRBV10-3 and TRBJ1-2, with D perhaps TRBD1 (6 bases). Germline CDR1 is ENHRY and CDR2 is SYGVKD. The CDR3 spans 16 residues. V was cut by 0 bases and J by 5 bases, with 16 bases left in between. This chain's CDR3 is CAISESWSGEGYGYTF. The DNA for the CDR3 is TGTGCCATCAGTGAGTCCTGGTCAGGGGAGGGGTATGGCTACACCTTC.

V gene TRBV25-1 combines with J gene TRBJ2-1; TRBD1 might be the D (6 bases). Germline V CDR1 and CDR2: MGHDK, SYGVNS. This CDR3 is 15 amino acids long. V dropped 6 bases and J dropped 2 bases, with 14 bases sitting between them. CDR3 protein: CASRGPGQPYNEQFF. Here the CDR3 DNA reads TGTGCCAGCAGGGGACCGGGACAACCCTACAATGAGCAGTTCTTC.

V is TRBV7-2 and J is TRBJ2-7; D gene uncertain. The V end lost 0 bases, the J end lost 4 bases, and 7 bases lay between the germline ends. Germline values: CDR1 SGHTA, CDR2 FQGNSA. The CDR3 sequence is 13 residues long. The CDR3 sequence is CASSLALYYEQYF. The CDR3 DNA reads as TGTGCCAGCAGCTTAGCACTATATTACGAGCAGTACTTC.

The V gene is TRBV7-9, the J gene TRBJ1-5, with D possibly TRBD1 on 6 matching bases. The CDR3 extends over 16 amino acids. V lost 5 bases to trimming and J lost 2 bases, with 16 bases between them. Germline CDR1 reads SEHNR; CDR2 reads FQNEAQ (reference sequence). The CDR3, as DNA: TGTGCCAGCAGCCCCGCGGGGGCCTGGGGCAATCAGCCCCAGCATTTT. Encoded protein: CASSPAGAWGNQPQHF. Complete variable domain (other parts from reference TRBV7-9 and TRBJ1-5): DTGVSQNPRHKITKRGQNVTFRCDPISEHNRLYWYRQTLGQGPEFLTYFQNEAQLEKSRLLSDRFSAERPKGSFSTLEIQRTEQGDSAMYLCASSPAGAWGNQPQHFGDGTRLSIL.

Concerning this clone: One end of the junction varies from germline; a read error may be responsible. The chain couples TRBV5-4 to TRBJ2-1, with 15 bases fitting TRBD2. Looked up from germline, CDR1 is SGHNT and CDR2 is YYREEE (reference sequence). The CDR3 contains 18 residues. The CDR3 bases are TGTGCCAGCAGCTTGGGGACTAGCGGGAGGGCCTCCTCCAATGAGCAGTTCTTC. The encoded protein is CASSLGTSGRASSNEQFF.

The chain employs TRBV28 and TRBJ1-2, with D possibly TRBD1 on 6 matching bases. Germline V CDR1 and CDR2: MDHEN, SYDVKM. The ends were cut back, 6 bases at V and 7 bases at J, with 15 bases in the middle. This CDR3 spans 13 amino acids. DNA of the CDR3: TGTGCCAGCAGCAGGGACATCAGGGGTGGCTACACCTTC. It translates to CASSRDIRGGYTF.

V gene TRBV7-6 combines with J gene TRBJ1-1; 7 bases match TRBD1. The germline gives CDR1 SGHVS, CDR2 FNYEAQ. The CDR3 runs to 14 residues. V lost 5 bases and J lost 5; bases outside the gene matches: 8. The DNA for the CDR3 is TGTGCCAGCAGCCCGCGACAGGGCCGGACTGAAGCTTTCTTT. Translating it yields CASSPRQGRTEAFF.

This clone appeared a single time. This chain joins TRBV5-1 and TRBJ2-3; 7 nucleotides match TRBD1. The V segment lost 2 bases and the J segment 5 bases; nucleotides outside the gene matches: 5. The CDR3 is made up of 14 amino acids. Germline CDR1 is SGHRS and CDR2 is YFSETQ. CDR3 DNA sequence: TGCGCCAGCAGCTTTAACCGGGACAGAGATACGCAGTATTTT. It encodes CASSFNRDRDTQYF.

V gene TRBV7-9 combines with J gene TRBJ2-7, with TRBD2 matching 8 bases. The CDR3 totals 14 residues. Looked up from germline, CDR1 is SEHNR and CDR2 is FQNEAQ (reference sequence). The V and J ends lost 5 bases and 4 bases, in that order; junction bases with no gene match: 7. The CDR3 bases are TGTGCCAGCAGCCCCAGCGGGAGTGAGTACGAGCAGTACTTC. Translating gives CASSPSGSEYEQYF.

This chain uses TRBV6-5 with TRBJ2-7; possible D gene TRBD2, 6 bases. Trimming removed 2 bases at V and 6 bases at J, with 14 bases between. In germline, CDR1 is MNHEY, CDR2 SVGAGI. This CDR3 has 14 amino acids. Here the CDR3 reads CASSYGSAGLEQYF. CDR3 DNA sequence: TGTGCCAGCAGTTACGGTTCGGCGGGACTCGAGCAGTACTTC.

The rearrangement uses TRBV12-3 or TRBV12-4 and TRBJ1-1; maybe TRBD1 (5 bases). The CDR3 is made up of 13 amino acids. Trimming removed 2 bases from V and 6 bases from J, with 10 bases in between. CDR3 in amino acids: CASSLRRDAEAFF. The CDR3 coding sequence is TGTGCCAGCAGTTTAAGGCGGGACGCTGAAGCTTTCTTT.

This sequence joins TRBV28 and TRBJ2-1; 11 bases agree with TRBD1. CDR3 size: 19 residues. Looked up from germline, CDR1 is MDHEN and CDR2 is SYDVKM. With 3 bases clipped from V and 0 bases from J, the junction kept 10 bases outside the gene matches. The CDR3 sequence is CASSLPIRTGGGSYNEQFF. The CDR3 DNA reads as TGTGCCAGCAGTTTGCCTATCCGGACAGGGGGCGGCTCCTACAATGAGCAGTTCTTC. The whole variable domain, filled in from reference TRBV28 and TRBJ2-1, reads DVKVTQSSRYLVKRTGEKVFLECVQDMDHENMFWYRQDPGLGLRLIYFSYDVKMKEKGDIPEGYSVSREKKERFSLILESASTNQTSMYLCASSLPIRTGGGSYNEQFFGPGTRLTVL.

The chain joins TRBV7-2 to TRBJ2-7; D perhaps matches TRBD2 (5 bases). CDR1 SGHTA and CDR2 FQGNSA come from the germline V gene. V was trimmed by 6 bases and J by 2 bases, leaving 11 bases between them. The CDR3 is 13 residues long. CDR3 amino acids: CASRLGGTYEQYF. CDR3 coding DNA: TGTGCCAGCAGACTAGGAGGCACCTACGAGCAGTACTTC.

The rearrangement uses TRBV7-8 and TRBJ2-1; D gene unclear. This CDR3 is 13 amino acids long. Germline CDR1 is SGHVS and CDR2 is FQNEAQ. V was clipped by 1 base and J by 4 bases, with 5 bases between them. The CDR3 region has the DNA TGTGCCAGCAGCTTAGGCACTTACAATGAGCAGTTCTTC. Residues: CASSLGTYNEQFF.

CDR3 nucleotides: TGTGCCAGCAGTTTCGGTTCCTACGAGCAGTACTTC. As protein: CASSFGSYEQYF. The V gene is TRBV28, the J gene TRBJ2-7; D remains unclear. Germline loops: CDR1 MDHEN, CDR2 SYDVKM. CDR3 length: 12 residues. Trimming shortened V by 3 bases and J by 1 base, and 4 bases separated the two germline ends.